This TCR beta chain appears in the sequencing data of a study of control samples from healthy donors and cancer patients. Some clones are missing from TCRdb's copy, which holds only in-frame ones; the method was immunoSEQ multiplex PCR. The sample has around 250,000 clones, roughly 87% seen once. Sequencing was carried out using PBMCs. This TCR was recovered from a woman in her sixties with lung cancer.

In nucleotides, the CDR3 is TGTGCCAGCACGACTAGCGGGGGGAACACCGGGGAGCTGTTTTTT. Translation: CASTTSGGNTGELFF. The chain links TRBV19 to TRBJ2-2, with 12 positions matching TRBD2. The V gene end was trimmed by 9 bases and the J gene end by 1 base; junction bases not matched to a gene: 3. CDR1 LNHDA and CDR2 SQIVND come from the germline V gene (reference sequence). This CDR3 has 15 amino acids.